This paragraph reports one TCR beta chain. This specimen comes from a study of CD4 and CD8 cells across lung adenocarcinoma regions. MiXCR, run by TCRdb on the PCR reads, gives a single entry per CDR3 protein. The sample contains 7,000 or so distinct CDR3 sequences, 53% of which appear only once. The CDR3 length is 14 residues. Per germline, CDR1 MNHEY and CDR2 SMNVEV (reference sequence). The ends lost 7 bases at V and 5 bases at J; junction bases unmatched: 7. The source is a male donor with lung adenocarcinoma. The CD4 and CD8 labels of this study may be unreliable. V usage is TRBV27 and J usage is TRBJ2-1; 8 positions match TRBD2. The specimen sequenced was CD8+ T cells from the center of a lung tumor. Here the CDR3 DNA reads TGTGCCAGCATGACTAGCGTAACGGACAATGAGCAGTTCTTC. Its protein is CASMTSVTDNEQFF.